This TCR beta chain derives from a study of response to subunit inactivated influenza vaccine. Whole-study findings and limits: Authors proposed each seasonal influenza vaccination draws in few new T cells.

Concerning this clonotype: Its antigen is unidentified.

The V gene lost 0 bases and the J gene lost 3 bases, with 9 bases spanning the gap. This CDR3 comprises 15 residues. Germline CDR1 SGHRS, CDR2 YFSETQ. TCRdb reanalysed the RT-PCR reads using MiXCR and keeps one entry per CDR3 protein. The table has 170,000 or so distinct CDR3 sequences, approximately 12% seen once. The TCR comes from a man aged 50-75 years who received an inactivated influenza vaccine. The rearrangement links TRBV5-1 to TRBJ2-2; the D is unclear. Sequenced here: CD8+ T cells sorted from PBMCs, sampled about 23 months after vaccination. The CDR3 is CASSLGWGYTGELFF. The CDR3 nucleotides read TGCGCCAGCAGCTTGGGCTGGGGTTACACCGGGGAGCTGTTTTTT.